This TCR beta chain came from a study of T cells in Graves' hyperthyroidism and ophthalmopathy. Study-wide results and limits: Most thyroid clonotypes expanded above 0.001 were also detected in blood.

Per the germline V gene, CDR1 is MNHNS and CDR2 is SASEGT. The CDR3 covers 15 residues. With 5 bases clipped from V and 4 bases from J, the junction kept 9 bases outside the gene matches. There were TCR beta CDR3 regions amplified from RNA transcripts. The TCR CDR3 was amplified in a first-round RT-PCR using the HTBI primer set. TCRdb recomputed calls from the multiplex PCR reads with MiXCR, one row per CDR3 protein. The repertoire holds about 460,000 distinct CDR3 sequences, with about 20% as singletons. This clonotype turned up a few times. The target antigen is unknown. The clonotype originates from a woman between 70 and 85 years old with Graves' ophthalmopathy. The sample was blood. This rearrangement joins TRBV6-1 to TRBJ2-7, with 9 bases identical to TRBD1. For the CDR3, the DNA is TGTGCCAGCAGTTCCCTAATGGGACAGGGTTACGAGCAGTACTTC. This encodes CASSSLMGQGYEQYF.